The next 3 T cell receptor beta chains were all read from a single sample in a study of tumor-infiltrating lymphocytes in primary liver carcinoma. Unsorted bulk tissue (roughly 20-34 mg) underwent RNA and DNA co-extraction. Total RNA (approximately 0.5 ug) served as template for TCR beta cDNA synthesis primed by a constant-region primer. Sequencing libraries for TCR beta derived from three nested multiplex PCR rounds that used slightly modified ARM-PCR. With TRBV1-TRBV30 forward primers and a C-beta reverse primer, the first two PCR rounds were run for roughly 9 cycles each. TCRdb re-called the multiplex PCR reads through MiXCR, storing one row per CDR3 protein. The sample consists of under 110,000 distinct CDR3 sequences, about 67% of them appearing once. What was sequenced was liver tumor tissue from sampling region 2. Subset meaning: tumor region T2, inferior pole. The source is a woman aged 55-70 years with primary liver carcinoma and hepatitis B virus infection.

This clonotype showed up just a few times. A much larger clone differs by one base, so this may be a read error. This sequence joins TRBV6-5 and TRBJ1-2, with D possibly matching TRBD1 (6 bases). Trimming removed 8 bases from V and 6 bases from J, with 10 bases in between. The CDR3 sequence is 11 residues long. Germline values: CDR1 MNHEY, CDR2 SVGAGI. The CDR3 sequence: CASPNRDGYTF. Here the CDR3 DNA reads TGTGCCAGCCCCAACAGGGATGGCTACACCTTC.

This clonotype was detected only a few times. This chain uses TRBV19 with TRBJ2-3; the D gene is possibly TRBD2 (6 bases). The CDR3 contains 14 residues. Looked up from germline, CDR1 is LNHDA and CDR2 is SQIVND (reference sequence). Between the trimmed V and J ends, which lost 6 bases and 3 bases, there was a span of 13 bases. CDR3 in DNA: TGTGCCAGTAGAGGGGCGGGAACTACAGATACGCAGTATTTT. Encoded protein: CASRGAGTTDTQYF.

This clonotype was detected many times. The rearrangement joins TRBV10-1 to TRBJ2-2; TRBD1 might be the D (5 bases). Germline CDR1 WNHNN, CDR2 SYGVQD (reference sequence). There are 13 residues in the CDR3. Trimming cost V 5 bases and J 6 bases, with 10 bases left between them. DNA for the CDR3: TGCGCCAGCAGTAAGGGGTCGGCCGGGGAGCTGTTTTTT. Translated, it gives CASSKGSAGELFF.